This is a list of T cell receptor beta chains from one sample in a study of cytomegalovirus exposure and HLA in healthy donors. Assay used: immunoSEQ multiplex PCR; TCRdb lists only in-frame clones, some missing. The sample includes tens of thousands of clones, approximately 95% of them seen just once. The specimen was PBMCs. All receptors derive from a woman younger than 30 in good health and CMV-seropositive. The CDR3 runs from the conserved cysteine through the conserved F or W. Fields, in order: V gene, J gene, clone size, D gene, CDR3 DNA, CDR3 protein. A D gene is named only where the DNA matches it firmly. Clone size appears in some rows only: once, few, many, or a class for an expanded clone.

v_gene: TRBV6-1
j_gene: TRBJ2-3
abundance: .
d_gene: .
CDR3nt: TGTGCCAGCAGGGAGACAGGCACAGATACGCAGTATTTT
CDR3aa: CASRETGTDTQYF

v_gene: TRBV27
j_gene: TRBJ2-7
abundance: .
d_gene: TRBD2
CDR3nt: TGTGCCAGCAGTTTTCAGCGGGGGGGCACCTACTACGAGCAGTACTTC
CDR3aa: CASSFQRGGTYYEQYF

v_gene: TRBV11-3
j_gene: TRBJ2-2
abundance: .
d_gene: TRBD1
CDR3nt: TGTGCCAGCAGCCCCAGGACAGGGGGCACCGGGGAGCTGTTTTTT
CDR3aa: CASSPRTGGTGELFF

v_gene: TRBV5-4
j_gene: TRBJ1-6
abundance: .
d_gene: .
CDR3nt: TGTGCCATCAGGACAGACCTGTTCAATTCACCCCTCCACTTT
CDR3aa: CAIRTDLFNSPLHF

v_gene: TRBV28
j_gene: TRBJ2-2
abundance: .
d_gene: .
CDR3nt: TGTGCCAGCAGTATTGACGCGGCAACCGGGGAGCTGTTTTTT
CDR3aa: CASSIDAATGELFF

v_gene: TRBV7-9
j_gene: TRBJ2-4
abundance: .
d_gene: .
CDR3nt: TGTGCCAGCAGCATGACTAGTTCGGGCGTCAACAACATTCAGTACTTC
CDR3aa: CASSMTSSGVNNIQYF

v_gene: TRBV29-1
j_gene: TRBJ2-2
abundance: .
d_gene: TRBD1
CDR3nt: TGCAGCGTTCGAGACAGGGGGGGCACCGGGGAGCTGTTTTTT
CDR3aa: CSVRDRGGTGELFF

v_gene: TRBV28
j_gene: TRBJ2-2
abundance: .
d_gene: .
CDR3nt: TGTGCCAGCAGTTTGTCAGGGGGGACCGGGGAGCTGTTTTTT
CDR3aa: CASSLSGGTGELFF

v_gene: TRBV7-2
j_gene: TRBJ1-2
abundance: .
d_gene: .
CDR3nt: TGTGCCAGCAGCTTAGCCGGGGCAGGGGTTGGGTATGGCTACACCTTC
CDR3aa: CASSLAGAGVGYGYTF

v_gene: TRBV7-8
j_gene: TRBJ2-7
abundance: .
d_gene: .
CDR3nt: TGTGCCAGCAGCTTAAGCAAGTCTGAAGAGCAGTACTTC
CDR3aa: CASSLSKSEEQYF

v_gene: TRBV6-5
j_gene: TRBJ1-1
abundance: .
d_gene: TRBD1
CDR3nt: TGTGCCAGCAGTTACACTACAGGGGCCATTGAAGCTTTCTTT
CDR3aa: CASSYTTGAIEAFF

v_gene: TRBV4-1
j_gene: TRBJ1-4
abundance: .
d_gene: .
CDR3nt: TGCGCCAGCACCCCCGGCGGCAGGGGATACTCAACTAATGAAAAACTGTTTTTT
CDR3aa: CASTPGGRGYSTNEKLFF

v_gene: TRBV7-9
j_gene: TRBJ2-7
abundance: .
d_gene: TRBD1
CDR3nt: TGTGCCAGCAGCCGTATTTCCCGGGACAGGGTGCCGACCTACGAGCAGTACTTC
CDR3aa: CASSRISRDRVPTYEQYF

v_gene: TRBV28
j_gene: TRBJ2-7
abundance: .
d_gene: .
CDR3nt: TGTGCCAGCAGTCAAACGAGGACAGACTACGAGCAGTACTTC
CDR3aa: CASSQTRTDYEQYF

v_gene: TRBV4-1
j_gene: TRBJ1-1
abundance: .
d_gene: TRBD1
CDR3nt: TGCGCCAGCAGCCCCCGGGACAGGGAGAACACTGAAGCTTTCTTT
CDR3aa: CASSPRDRENTEAFF

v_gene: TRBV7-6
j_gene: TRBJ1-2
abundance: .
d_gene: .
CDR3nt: TGTGCCAGCAGCCCCACCCAGGAAGGATACTATGGCTACACCTTC
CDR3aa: CASSPTQEGYYGYTF

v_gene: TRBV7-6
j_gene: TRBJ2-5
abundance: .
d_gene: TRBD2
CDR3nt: TGTGCCAGCAGCTTAGTTGCAGCGGGAGAGGAGACCCAGTACTTC
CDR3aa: CASSLVAAGEETQYF

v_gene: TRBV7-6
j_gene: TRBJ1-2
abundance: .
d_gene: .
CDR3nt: TGTGCCAGCAGCTTAGGGGGGGGCGCGGACTATGGCTACACCTTC
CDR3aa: CASSLGGGADYGYTF

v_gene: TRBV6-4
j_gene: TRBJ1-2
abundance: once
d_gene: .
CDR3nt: TGTGCCAGCAGCGCAGGGGAGGGCGGCTATGGCTACACCTTC
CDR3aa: CASSAGEGGYGYTF

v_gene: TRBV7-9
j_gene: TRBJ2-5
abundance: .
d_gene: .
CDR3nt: TGTGCCAGCAGCACTAGGGTAGGGGGAGAGACCCAGTACTTC
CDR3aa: CASSTRVGGETQYF

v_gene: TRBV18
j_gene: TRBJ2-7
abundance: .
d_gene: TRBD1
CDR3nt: TGTGCCAGCTCACCGGGACAGGTGTCGACGGGGGAGCAGTACTTC
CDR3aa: CASSPGQVSTGEQYF

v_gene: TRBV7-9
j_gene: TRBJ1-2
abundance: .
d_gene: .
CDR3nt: TGTGCCACAGCGGGGGGCCTCTATGGCTACACCTTC
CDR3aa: CATAGGLYGYTF

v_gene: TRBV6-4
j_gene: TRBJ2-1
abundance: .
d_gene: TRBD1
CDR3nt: TGTGCCAGCAGTGAATCGGGACAGGGTGGCGATGAGCAGTTCTTC
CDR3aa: CASSESGQGGDEQFF

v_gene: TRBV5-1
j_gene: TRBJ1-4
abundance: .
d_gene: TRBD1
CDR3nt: TGCGCCAGCAGCTTGGCCCTAGGGGGCAATGAAAAACTGTTTTTT
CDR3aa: CASSLALGGNEKLFF

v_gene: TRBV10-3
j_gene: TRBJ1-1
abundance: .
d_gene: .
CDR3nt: TGTGCCATCAGTGAGCTGAGGGCTGAAGCTTTCTTT
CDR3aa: CAISELRAEAFF

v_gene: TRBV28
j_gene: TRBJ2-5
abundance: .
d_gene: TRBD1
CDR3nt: TGTGCCAGCAGGCAGACAGGGGAGGCAGAGACCCAGTACTTC
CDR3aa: CASRQTGEAETQYF

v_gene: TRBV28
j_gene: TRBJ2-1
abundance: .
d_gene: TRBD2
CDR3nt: TGTGCCAGCAGCCTGTGGTCGGGGGGGCCGGACAATGAGCAGTTCTTC
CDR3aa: CASSLWSGGPDNEQFF

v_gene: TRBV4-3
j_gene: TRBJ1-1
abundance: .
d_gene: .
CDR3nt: TGCGCCAGCAGCCAAGTTAGGGGGAGAACTGAAGCTTTCTTT
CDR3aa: CASSQVRGRTEAFF

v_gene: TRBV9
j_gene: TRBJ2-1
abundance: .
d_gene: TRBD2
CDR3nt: TGTGCCAGCCAACCGGCTAGCGGGTCTTACAATGAGCAGTTCTTC
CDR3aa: CASQPASGSYNEQFF

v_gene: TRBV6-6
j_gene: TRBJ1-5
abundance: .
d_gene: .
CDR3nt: TGTGCCAGCAGTTACTCGAGACTAGGGGTAGATCAGCCCCAGCATTTT
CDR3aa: CASSYSRLGVDQPQHF

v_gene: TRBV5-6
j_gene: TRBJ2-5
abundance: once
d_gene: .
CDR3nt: TGTGCCAGCAGCTTGGGCATGACAGCGGAGACCCAGTACTTC
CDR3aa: CASSLGMTAETQYF

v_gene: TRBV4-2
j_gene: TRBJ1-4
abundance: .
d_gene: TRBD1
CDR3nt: TGTGCCAGCAGCCTTACAGGGGGCAAATGGGAAAAACTGTTTTTT
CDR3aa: CASSLTGGKWEKLFF

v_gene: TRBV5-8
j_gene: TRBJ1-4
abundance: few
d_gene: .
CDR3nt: TGTGCCAGCAGCTCTGCCCGGGAGTGGAATGAAAAACTGTTTTTT
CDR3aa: CASSSAREWNEKLFF